Presented here are 23 T cell receptor beta chains from one specimen sequenced in a study of cytomegalovirus exposure and HLA in healthy donors. With 60 Vbeta and 13 Jbeta primers, the PCR was carried out. Data came from immunoSEQ multiplex PCR; TCRdb stores just in-frame clones and leaves some out. In the table there are some 110,000 clones, about 76% of which are singletons. The sequenced sample consisted of PBMCs. The receptor set was obtained from a woman in her twenties or thirties in good health and CMV-seronegative.

The genes are TRBV10-3 and TRBJ2-6; tentatively, D is TRBD2 (7 bases). CDR3 size: 21 residues. V was shortened by 6 bases and J by 0 bases, with 27 bases between the two germline ends. Germline V gene sequence: CDR1 ENHRY, CDR2 SYGVKD. Written as DNA, the CDR3 is TGTGCCATCAGAACAGGGAATTGGGGGGGGAATAATTACTCTGGGGCCAACGTCCTGACTTTC. Protein product: CAIRTGNWGGNNYSGANVLTF.

The chain is built from TRBV6-1 and TRBJ2-1, with TRBD1 identical over 8 bases. This CDR3 contains 16 residues. Germline V gene data show CDR1 as MNHNS and CDR2 as SASEGT. The ends lost 4 bases at V and 2 bases at J; junction bases unmatched: 7. CDR3 amino acids: CASSVSGTGPYNEQFF. CDR3 nucleotides: TGTGCCAGCAGTGTCTCCGGGACAGGCCCCTACAATGAGCAGTTCTTC.

This clone was seen a single time. The V call is TRBV19, the J call TRBJ2-2; possible D gene TRBD2, 5 bases. The ends were cut back, 11 bases at V and 4 bases at J, with 11 bases in the middle. The CDR3 covers 12 residues. Germline loops: CDR1 LNHDA, CDR2 SQIVND (reference sequence). In DNA, the CDR3 is TGTGCCGGCCTCGGAGGCACCGGGGAGCTGTTTTTT. Protein product: CAGLGGTGELFF.

This clone came up once. The genes are TRBV28 and TRBJ2-5; 7 bases agree with TRBD1. With the DNA end fitting TRBJ2-7 better, the J assignment may be wrong. The CDR3 spans 15 residues. The germline CDR1 and CDR2 sequences are MDHEN and SYDVKM. The DNA of the CDR3 is TGTGCCAGCAGTCCGACCAGGGACAGCGTCTACGAGCAGTACTTC. Protein: CASSPTRDSVYEQYF.

The chain joins TRBV6-1 to TRBJ1-2; TRBD1 matches 10 bases. Germline loops: CDR1 MNHNS, CDR2 SASEGT. J was trimmed by 4 bases and V by 2 bases; bases with no gene match: 13. CDR3 length equals 18 residues. In nucleotides, the CDR3 is TGTGCCAGCAGTGAAACAGTCCGGACAGGGGGTGTTATCTATGGCTACACCTTC. It specifies CASSETVRTGGVIYGYTF.

This chain joins TRBV11-2 and TRBJ2-1; D remains ambiguous. The length of the CDR3 is 12 residues. The germline V gene has CDR1 SGHAT and CDR2 FQNNGV. The ends were cut back, 4 bases at V and 7 bases at J, with 8 bases in the middle. The CDR3, as DNA: TGTGCCAGCAGCTCCAAACTTAATGAGCAGTTCTTC. Its protein is CASSSKLNEQFF.

The chain is built from TRBV7-9 and TRBJ2-1; a weak D match, TRBD2 (5 bases). The germline V and J ends were trimmed by 5 bases and 2 bases, with 22 bases remaining between them. Germline-derived CDR1 and CDR2 are SEHNR and FQNEAQ (reference sequence). CDR3 length equals 18 residues. In nucleotides, the CDR3 is TGTGCCAGCAGCCGGACTCACCCTAGCTTCCATCCCTACAATGAGCAGTTCTTC. It encodes CASSRTHPSFHPYNEQFF.

This chain links TRBV28 with TRBJ1-5; D is undetermined. Per the germline V gene, CDR1 is MDHEN and CDR2 is SYDVKM. The CDR3 has 15 residues. V was trimmed by 2 bases and J by 4 bases, leaving 12 bases between them. CDR3 amino acids: CASSLISQLNQPQHF. CDR3 DNA sequence: TGTGCCAGCAGTTTAATCTCTCAGTTGAATCAGCCCCAGCATTTT.

By sample share, this clone is medium-sized. The chain joins TRBV7-8 to TRBJ2-7; D remains ambiguous. The CDR3 is made up of 14 amino acids. V shed 7 bases and J shed 3 bases, with 16 bases lying between them. Germline V lookup: CDR1 SGHVS, CDR2 FQNEAQ. In DNA form, the CDR3 reads TGTGCCAGCACCAAAGAGCGTAGAGGCTACGAGCAGTACTTC. This codes for CASTKERRGYEQYF.

The CDR3 coding sequence is TGTGCCAGCAGTCCCCTAGTCCGGAGCTCCTACGAGCAGTACTTC. It translates to CASSPLVRSSYEQYF. This rearrangement joins TRBV27 to TRBJ2-7; D is unclear. CDR1 and CDR2 from the germline V gene are MNHEY and SMNVEV (reference sequence). V was cut by 5 bases and J by 0 bases, with 14 bases left in between. The CDR3 sequence is 15 residues long.

This clone was recorded a few times. The chain couples TRBV5-4 to TRBJ2-1; TRBD2 matches at 10 bases. Germline V gene sequence: CDR1 SGHNT, CDR2 YYREEE (reference sequence). This CDR3 region has 15 residues. Trimming took 1 base from V and 2 from J; bases not matched to a gene: 0. The CDR3 region has the DNA TGTGCCAGCAGCTTGACTAGCGGGACCTACAATGAGCAGTTCTTC. Translating gives CASSLTSGTYNEQFF.

The chain uses TRBV7-8 and TRBJ2-5, with a weak D call TRBD2 (6 bases). Trimming removed 2 bases at V and 7 bases at J, with 17 bases between. CDR1 and CDR2 (germline): SGHVS, FQNEAQ. The CDR3 is 15 amino acids. CDR3 residues: CASSLRREALGTQYF. In DNA form, the CDR3 reads TGTGCCAGCAGCTTAAGGAGGGAGGCCTTAGGGACCCAGTACTTC. Based on the CDR3 plus reference TRBV7-8 and TRBJ2-5, the full variable domain is GAGVSQSPRYKVAKRGQDVALRCDPISGHVSLFWYQQALGQGPEFLTYFQNEAQLDKSGLPSDRFFAERPEGSVSTLKIQRTQQEDSAVYLCASSLRREALGTQYFGPGTRLLVL.

The rearrangement joins TRBV19 to TRBJ2-7; 10 positions agree with TRBD2. The CDR3 sequence is 14 residues long. Looked up from germline, CDR1 is LNHDA and CDR2 is SQIVND (reference sequence). V trimming: 9 bases; J trimming: 0 bases; junction bases outside the gene matches: 5. The CDR3 DNA follows: TGTGCCAGAGAGCGGGAGGGCCGCTCCTACGAGCAGTACTTC. It specifies CAREREGRSYEQYF.

This chain links TRBV6-5 with TRBJ1-2, with 7 bases matching TRBD1. The germline V gene has CDR1 MNHEY and CDR2 SVGAGI. V dropped 5 bases and J dropped 6; count of bases not matched to a gene: 6. The CDR3 length is 13 residues. CDR3 in amino acids: CASSHRRGNGYTF. CDR3 nucleotides: TGTGCCAGCAGTCACCGCAGGGGGAATGGCTACACCTTC.

This chain links TRBV27 with TRBJ2-3; 10 bases map to TRBD1. V was pared by 0 bases and J by 3 bases, with 3 bases of the junction left unmatched. Germline-derived CDR1 and CDR2 are MNHEY and SMNVEV (reference sequence). CDR3 length: 16 residues. CDR3 coding DNA: TGTGCCAGCAGTTTATCCCGACAGGGGGCTACAGATACGCAGTATTTT. Its translation: CASSLSRQGATDTQYF.

This clone was seen just once. The rearrangement uses TRBV6-5 and TRBJ2-1, with a weak D call TRBD2 (6 bases). CDR1 is MNHEY, CDR2 SVGAGI, per germline. V was cut by 0 bases and J by 10 bases, with 13 bases left in between. The CDR3 loop spans 14 amino acids. CDR3: CASSYSIGSGEQFF. CDR3 nucleotide sequence: TGTGCCAGCAGTTACTCGATCGGGAGTGGAGAGCAGTTCTTC.

The chain is built from TRBV18 and TRBJ1-4; D possibly corresponds to TRBD1 (6 bases). CDR1 is KGHSH, CDR2 LQKENI, per germline. Trimming removed 8 bases at V and 4 bases at J, with 17 bases between. The length of the CDR3 is 15 residues. The CDR3 region is CASARDTLFNEKLFF. CDR3 sequence (DNA): TGTGCCAGCGCCCGGGACACACTCTTTAATGAAAAACTGTTTTTT.

The V call is TRBV10-3, the J call TRBJ2-1, with TRBD2 matching over 9 bases. CDR1 is ENHRY, CDR2 SYGVKD, per germline. Trimming took 6 bases from V and 0 from J; bases not matched to a gene: 12. The CDR3 runs to 18 residues. The CDR3 loop is CAIRASGINESSYNEQFF. The CDR3 nucleotides are TGTGCCATCAGGGCTAGCGGGATCAACGAGAGCTCCTACAATGAGCAGTTCTTC.

The V gene is TRBV6-5, the J gene TRBJ2-2, with D unresolved. CDR1 and CDR2 from the germline V gene are MNHEY and SVGAGI. V dropped 8 bases and J dropped 2 bases, with 15 bases sitting between them. The CDR3 spans 15 residues. The CDR3 bases are TGTGCCAGCTCATCTACCGCGTCAAACACCGGGGAGCTGTTTTTT. It specifies CASSSTASNTGELFF.

This clone was detected a few times. The V and J genes are TRBV27 and TRBJ1-5, with TRBD1 identical over 10 bases. The CDR3 extends over 14 amino acids. CDR1 MNHEY and CDR2 SMNVEV come from the germline V gene (reference sequence). The V segment lost 3 bases and the J segment 6 bases; nucleotides outside the gene matches: 2. The chain's CDR3 is CASSLTGGSQPQHF. The CDR3 region has the DNA TGTGCCAGCAGTTTGACAGGGGGCAGTCAGCCCCAGCATTTT.

The chain is built from TRBV28 and TRBJ1-2; D call uncertain. CDR3 length: 14 amino acids. Germline CDR1 and CDR2: MDHEN and SYDVKM. Trimming removed 10 bases from V and 6 bases from J, with 21 bases in between. The CDR3 nucleotides read TGTGCCACCGTACTCGGACTGTATTTTAATGGCTACACCTTC. Its protein product is CATVLGLYFNGYTF.

CDR3 sequence: CASSPGTSGSPYNEQFF. Written as DNA, the CDR3 is TGCGCCAGCAGCCCCGGGACTAGCGGGAGTCCCTACAATGAGCAGTTCTTC. This sequence joins TRBV5-1 and TRBJ2-1; TRBD2 aligns across 14 bases. V shed 4 bases, J shed 2 bases, and the junction held 5 bases outside the gene matches. The CDR3 sequence is 17 residues long. The germline V gene encodes CDR1 SGHRS and CDR2 YFSETQ.

V gene TRBV19 combines with J gene TRBJ1-3; 7 bases fit TRBD1. The CDR3 is made up of 18 amino acids. V was pared by 5 bases and J by 0 bases, with 13 bases of the junction left unmatched. Per germline, CDR1 LNHDA and CDR2 SQIVND (reference sequence). This CDR3 is CASSAFPPGQSSGNTIYF. The CDR3 DNA sequence: TGTGCCAGTAGTGCCTTCCCTCCGGGACAGAGCTCTGGAAACACCATATATTTT.